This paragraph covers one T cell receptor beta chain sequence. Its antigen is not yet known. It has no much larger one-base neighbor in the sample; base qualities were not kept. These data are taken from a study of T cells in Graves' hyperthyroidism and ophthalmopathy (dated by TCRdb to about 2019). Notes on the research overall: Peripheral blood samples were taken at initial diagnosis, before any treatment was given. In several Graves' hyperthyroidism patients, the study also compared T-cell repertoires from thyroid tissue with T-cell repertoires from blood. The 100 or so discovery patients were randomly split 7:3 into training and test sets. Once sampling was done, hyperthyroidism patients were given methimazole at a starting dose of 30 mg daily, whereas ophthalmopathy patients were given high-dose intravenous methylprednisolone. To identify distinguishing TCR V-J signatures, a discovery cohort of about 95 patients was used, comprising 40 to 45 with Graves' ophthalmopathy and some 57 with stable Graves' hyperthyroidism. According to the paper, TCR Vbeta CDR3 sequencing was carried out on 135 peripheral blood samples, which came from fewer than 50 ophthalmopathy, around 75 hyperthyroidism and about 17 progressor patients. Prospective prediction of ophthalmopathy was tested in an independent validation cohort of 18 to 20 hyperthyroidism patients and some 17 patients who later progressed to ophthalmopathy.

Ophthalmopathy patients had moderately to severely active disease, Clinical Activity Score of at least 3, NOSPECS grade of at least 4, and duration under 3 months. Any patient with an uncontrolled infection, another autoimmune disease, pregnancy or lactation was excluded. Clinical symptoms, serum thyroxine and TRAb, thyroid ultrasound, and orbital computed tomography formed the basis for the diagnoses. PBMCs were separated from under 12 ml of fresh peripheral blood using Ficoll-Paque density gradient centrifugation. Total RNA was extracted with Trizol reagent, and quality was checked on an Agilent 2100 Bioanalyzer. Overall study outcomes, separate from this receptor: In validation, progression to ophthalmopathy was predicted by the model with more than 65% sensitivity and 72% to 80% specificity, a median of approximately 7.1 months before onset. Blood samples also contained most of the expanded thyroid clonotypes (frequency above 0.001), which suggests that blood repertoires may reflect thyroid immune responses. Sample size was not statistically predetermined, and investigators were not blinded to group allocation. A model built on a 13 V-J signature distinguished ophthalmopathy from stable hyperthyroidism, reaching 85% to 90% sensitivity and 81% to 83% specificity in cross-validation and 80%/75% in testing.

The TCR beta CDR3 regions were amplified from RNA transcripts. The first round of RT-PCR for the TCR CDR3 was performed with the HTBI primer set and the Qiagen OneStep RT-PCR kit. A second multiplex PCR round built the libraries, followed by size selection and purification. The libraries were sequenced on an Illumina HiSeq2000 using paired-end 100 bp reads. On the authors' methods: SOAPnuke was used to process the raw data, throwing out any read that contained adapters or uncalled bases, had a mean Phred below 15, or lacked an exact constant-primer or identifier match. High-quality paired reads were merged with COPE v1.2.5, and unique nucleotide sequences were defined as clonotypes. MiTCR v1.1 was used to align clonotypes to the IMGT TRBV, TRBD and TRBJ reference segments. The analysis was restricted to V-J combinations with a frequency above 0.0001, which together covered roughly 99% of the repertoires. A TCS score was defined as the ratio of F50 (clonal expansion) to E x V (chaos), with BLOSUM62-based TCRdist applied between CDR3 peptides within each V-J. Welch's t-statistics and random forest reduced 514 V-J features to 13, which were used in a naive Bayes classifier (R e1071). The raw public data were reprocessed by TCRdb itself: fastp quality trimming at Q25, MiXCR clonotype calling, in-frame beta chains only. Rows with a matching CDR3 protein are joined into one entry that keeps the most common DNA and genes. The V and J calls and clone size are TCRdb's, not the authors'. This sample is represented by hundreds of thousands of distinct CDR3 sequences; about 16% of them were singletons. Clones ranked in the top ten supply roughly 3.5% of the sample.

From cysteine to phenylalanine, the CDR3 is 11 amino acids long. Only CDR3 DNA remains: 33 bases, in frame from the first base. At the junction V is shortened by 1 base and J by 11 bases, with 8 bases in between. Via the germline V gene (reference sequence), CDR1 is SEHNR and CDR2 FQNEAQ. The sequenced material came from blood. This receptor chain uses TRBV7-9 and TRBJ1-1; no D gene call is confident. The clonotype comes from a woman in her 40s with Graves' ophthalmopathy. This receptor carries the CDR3 CASSLGLGAFF. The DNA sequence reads TGTGCCAGCAGCTTAGGGCTGGGTGCTTTCTTT.